This T cell receptor (beta chain) came from a study of T cells after yellow fever vaccination. For the study at large: Any fraction with a low cell number was prepared using SMART-Seq v4 Ultra Low Input.

Study-level points and caveats: Abundant contaminating clonotypes from the bulk population could appear in FACS-sorted repertoires. Researchers noted that a small share of clonotypes showed up in both CD4 and CD8 compartments.

Germline V CDR1 and CDR2: LNHDA, SQIVND (reference sequence). This CDR3 is built from 13 residues. V trimming: 5 bases; J trimming: 7 bases; junction bases outside the gene matches: 5. Points on this clonotype: The antigen is unknown.

The study made its TCR cDNA through 5'RACE template switching. That step introduced a universal primer site along with UMIs. TCRdb reprocessed the 5' RACE reads via MiXCR and lists one record per CDR3 protein. The profile shows a few hundred thousand distinct CDR3 sequences, approximately 10% of them singletons. This TCR was sampled from a man aged 18 to 30 who received the YFV17D yellow fever vaccine. The source was CD4+ T cells sorted from PBMCs, collected 5 days after the yellow fever booster vaccination. J is TRBJ1-5 and V is TRBV19; TRBD1 matches 7 bases. The CDR3 DNA reads as TGTGCCAGTAGTTCACAGGGGAAACAGCCCCAGCATTTT. This encodes CASSSQGKQPQHF.